These T cell receptor beta chains were read from a single sample in a study of blood T cells in healthy people across ages. TCRdb analysed the 5' RACE reads with MiXCR anew, one entry per CDR3 protein. The sample records 1.5 million to 2 million distinct CDR3 sequences, approximately 50% being singletons. Material: blood. All receptors come from a woman aged 40 to 50 in good health. CDR3s include the opening cysteine and the closing phenylalanine or tryptophan. Each record gives: V gene, D gene, J gene, clone size, CDR3 DNA, CDR3 protein. D genes are given only for firm matches. Expanded clones get a size class; other rows say once, few or many, or leave the size out.

>TRBV28|.|TRBJ2-1|.
TGTGCCATCAGCTTGACAGGTATCAATGAGCAGTTCTTC
CAISLTGINEQFF
>TRBV6-2/TRBV6-3|.|TRBJ2-1|few
TGTGCCAGCAGTTACGGGAATCGGGGCAGGGTGGGGAACAATGAGCAGTTCTTC
CASSYGNRGRVGNNEQFF
>TRBV4-3|TRBD1|TRBJ1-2|.
TGCGACAGCAGCACCGGGACAGCCTCTAACTATGGCTACACCTTC
CDSSTGTASNYGYTF
>TRBV20-1|TRBD1|TRBJ2-7|few
TGCAGTGCTAGGGACCGGGACAGGAACTACGAGCAGTACTTC
CSARDRDRNYEQYF
>TRBV7-9|TRBD1|TRBJ1-4|.
TGTGCCAGCAGCTTAGAAGGGGGCAGCGGAAAACTGTTTTTT
CASSLEGGSGKLFF
>TRBV28|.|TRBJ1-2|.
TGTGCCAGCAGTTTACTTGAGCGGGACTATGGCTACACCTTC
CASSLLERDYGYTF
>TRBV20-1|.|TRBJ1-6|.
TGCAGTCCTAGACCGATCTCCTATAATTCACCCCTCCACTTT
CSPRPISYNSPLHF
>TRBV7-7|TRBD2|TRBJ2-7|.
TGTGCTAGCAGCCCTAGGACCCCTACTAGCGGGGGAGGTGGTGAGCAGTACTTC
CASSPRTPTSGGGGEQYF
>TRBV5-1|.|TRBJ2-1|few
TGCGCCAGCAGCTTACGCGACAGGACAACGTACAATGAGCAGTTCTTC
CASSLRDRTTYNEQFF
>TRBV9|.|TRBJ2-3|.
TGTGCCAGCAGCGTAGACCGGGGGGCCTTCACAGATACGCAGTATTTT
CASSVDRGAFTDTQYF
>TRBV7-9|.|TRBJ1-5|.
TGTGCCAGCACGTCAGGTCCTCCTTGGAGCAATCAGCCCCAGCATTTT
CASTSGPPWSNQPQHF
>TRBV3-1|.|TRBJ2-7|.
TGTGTCAGCAGCCCAGGACAGCCATCCTACGAGCAGTACTTC
CVSSPGQPSYEQYF
>TRBV10-3|TRBD2|TRBJ2-3|.
TGTGCCATCAGTGAAACTCCGGGACTAGCGGGGGGAGGGACAGATACGCAGTATTTT
CAISETPGLAGGGTDTQYF
>TRBV5-1|.|TRBJ2-3|few
TGCGCCAGCAGAGTTCGGGGGGCAAGCACAGATACGCAGTATTTT
CASRVRGASTDTQYF
>TRBV7-2|.|TRBJ2-7|many
TGTGCCAGCAGCTTAGTTACCACAGATTTATACTACGAGCAGTACTTC
CASSLVTTDLYYEQYF
>TRBV25-1|.|TRBJ2-5|.
TGTGCCAGCAGTGAATCTTGGGGAGAGACCCAGTACTTC
CASSESWGETQYF
>TRBV5-1|.|TRBJ2-7|.
TGCGCCAGCAGCTTGCGTGGTAGCGACTACGAGCAGTACTTC
CASSLRGSDYEQYF
>TRBV5-5|TRBD2|TRBJ2-5|.
TGTGCCAGCAGCTTGCTACTAGCGGGGGCCAAACAAGAGACCCAGTACTTC
CASSLLLAGAKQETQYF
>TRBV7-2|TRBD2|TRBJ2-1|.
TGTGCCAGCAGCTTAGACCGACCGGGACTAGCGGGGGGCGAGCAGTTCTTC
CASSLDRPGLAGGEQFF
>TRBV10-3|.|TRBJ2-4|.
TGTGCCATCAGTGGGCCGAATCGTTCGCGAGAGCAGTACTTC
CAISGPNRSREQYF
>TRBV27|TRBD1|TRBJ2-6|.
TGTGCCAGCACCCGGGACAGACTAAGCTCTGGGACCAACGTCCTGACTTTC
CASTRDRLSSGTNVLTF
>TRBV29-1|.|TRBJ1-2|.
TGCAGCGTTGGCCGGGGGGGTCATGGCTACACCTTC
CSVGRGGHGYTF
>TRBV24-1|.|TRBJ2-6|.
TGTGCCATCAGTGACCGGCGGGGGCAGGGTGCCAACGTCCTGACTTTC
CAISDRRGQGANVLTF
>TRBV28|.|TRBJ1-5|.
TGTGCCAGCAGTTCGGACCGGATGCGTCAGCCCCAGCATTTT
CASSSDRMRQPQHF
>TRBV12-1|.|TRBJ2-3|.
TGTGCCAGCAGCTTTGCACAAGGACTAGCGGGGGGCTACACAGATACGCAGTGTTTT
CASSFAQGLAGGYTDTQCF
>TRBV6-2/TRBV6-3|.|TRBJ2-7|.
TGTGCCAGCAGTTTTAACCCCTCGACCCACGAGCAGTACTTC
CASSFNPSTHEQYF
>TRBV5-7|.|TRBJ1-5|.
TGTGCCAGCAGCTTGTTGGGACGGGACAATCAGCCCCAGCATTTT
CASSLLGRDNQPQHF
>TRBV7-2|.|TRBJ1-2|.
TGTGCCAGCAGCTCTCCGGGAGCTGGCCTCTATGGCTACACCTTC
CASSSPGAGLYGYTF
>TRBV4-2|.|TRBJ1-5|.
TGTGCCAGCAGCCAAGATGGGGGGAACCGCAATCAGCCCCAGCATTTT
CASSQDGGNRNQPQHF
>TRBV4-2|.|TRBJ2-7|few
TGTGCCAGCAGCCAAGATCTGGACAATGAGCAGTACTTC
CASSQDLDNEQYF
>TRBV20-1|.|TRBJ2-6|many
TGCAGTGCTAGAGATCGCGGGCTCTCTGGGGCCAACGTCCTGACTTTC
CSARDRGLSGANVLTF
>TRBV7-2|.|TRBJ2-4|.
TGTGCCAGCAGCACTAGACGGGAACTGGAGCAGTACTTC
CASSTRRELEQYF
>TRBV28|TRBD1|TRBJ2-1|.
TGTGCCAGCAGTGGAACGAACAGGGGAAATGAGCAGTTCTTC
CASSGTNRGNEQFF
>TRBV6-6|TRBD2|TRBJ2-5|.
TGTGCCAGCAGTTACGGGGGGGGATCATTACAAGAGACCCAGTACTTC
CASSYGGGSLQETQYF
>TRBV28|.|TRBJ2-1|.
TGTGCCAGCAGTTTTCGAGGGGGATACAATGAGCAGTTCTTC
CASSFRGGYNEQFF
>TRBV25-1|.|TRBJ1-5|.
TGTGCCAGCAGTGAATGGGGAGGCAACCAGCCCCAGCATTTT
CASSEWGGNQPQHF
>TRBV6-1|.|TRBJ2-3|.
TGTGCCAGCAGTGGGAACAGGGCTCCCACAGATACGCAGTATTTT
CASSGNRAPTDTQYF
>TRBV7-9|TRBD2|TRBJ2-1|.
TGTGCCAGCAGCCTTAGCGGGGGGGCCGGGTTATCCAATGAGCAGTTCTTC
CASSLSGGAGLSNEQFF
>TRBV18|.|TRBJ1-2|few
TGTGCCAGCTCACCGGCGGGTACTAACTATGGCTACACCTTC
CASSPAGTNYGYTF
>TRBV29-1|TRBD1|TRBJ2-1|.
TGCAGCGTTGTGGGGACAGCATACAATGAGCAGTTCTTC
CSVVGTAYNEQFF
>TRBV24-1|TRBD2|TRBJ2-3|.
TGTGCCACCAGTGATCCGGGGGCGGGGGGCAGCACAGATACGCAGTATTTT
CATSDPGAGGSTDTQYF